Below are 24 T cell receptor beta chains sequenced from a single sample in a study of blood T cells in healthy people across ages. Alongside a J-beta primer mix, a sample-barcoded 5' primer served in a second PCR lasting roughly 7 to 11 cycles. Using its own MiXCR run on the 5' RACE reads, TCRdb lists one record per CDR3 protein. The data hold under 800,000 distinct CDR3 sequences, with roughly 44% observed a single time. The sequencing input was blood. The receptors were gathered from a woman aged 55-70 years in good health.

This clonotype was seen only once. V is TRBV7-8 and J is TRBJ1-2, with D possibly matching TRBD1 (6 bases). Germline V gives CDR1 SGHVS, CDR2 FQNEAQ. The CDR3 length is 15 residues. Trimming took 2 bases from V and 4 from J, leaving 14 bases between them. The CDR3 spells CASSLTRDRSYGYTF. The CDR3 region has the DNA TGTGCCAGCAGCTTAACGAGAGACAGGAGCTATGGCTACACCTTC. The variable domain in full, with the rest retrieved from reference TRBV7-8 and TRBJ1-2, is GAGVSQSPRYKVAKRGQDVALRCDPISGHVSLFWYQQALGQGPEFLTYFQNEAQLDKSGLPSDRFFAERPEGSVSTLKIQRTQQEDSAVYLCASSLTRDRSYGYTFGSGTRLTVV.

This clonotype was seen a handful of times. The chain's CDR3 is CASSLEDGEQFF. In DNA, the CDR3 is TGTGCCAGCAGCTTAGAGGATGGTGAGCAGTTCTTC. This chain uses TRBV7-9 with TRBJ2-1, with D hard to call. The CDR3 is made up of 12 amino acids. Germline CDR1 is SEHNR and CDR2 is FQNEAQ (reference sequence). V was trimmed by 1 base and J by 9 bases, leaving 7 bases between them.

This clonotype was seen a handful of times. The V call is TRBV6-1, the J call TRBJ1-2; TRBD1 matches 9 bases. Germline V lookup: CDR1 MNHNS, CDR2 SASEGT. This CDR3 has 13 residues. V dropped 5 bases and J dropped 6; count of bases not matched to a gene: 4. The CDR3 here is CASSWDRANGYTF. The CDR3 DNA follows: TGTGCCAGCAGTTGGGACAGGGCCAATGGCTACACCTTC.

The V and J genes are TRBV3-1 and TRBJ2-5; D ambiguous. Near its end, the DNA agrees better with TRBJ2-7, so the J call may be wrong. CDR1 and CDR2 (germline): LGHDT, YNNKEL (reference sequence). The CDR3 extends over 14 amino acids. The CDR3 coding sequence is TGTGCCAGCAGCCAAGATGCTGCCTTGGGCGAGCAGTACTTC. This codes for CASSQDAALGEQYF.

The genes are TRBV5-1 and TRBJ2-5, with D possibly being TRBD1 (6 bases). The CDR3 sequence is 14 residues long. CDR1 is SGHRS and CDR2 is YFSETQ in the germline V gene. Between the trimmed V and J ends, which lost 2 bases and 4 bases, there was a span of 12 bases. CDR3 nucleotides: TGCGCCAGCAGCTTCTCAGGGGTTTCAGAGACCCAGTACTTC. Translating it yields CASSFSGVSETQYF. Supplemented by reference TRBV5-1 and TRBJ2-5, the full variable domain reads KAGVTQTPRYLIKTRGQQVTLSCSPISGHRSVSWYQQTPGQGLQFLFEYFSETQRNKGNFPGRFSGRQFSNSRSEMNVSTLELGDSALYLCASSFSGVSETQYFGPGTRLLVL.

This clonotype has more than one count but fewer than ten. This chain connects TRBV7-2 to TRBJ2-5, with D unclear. The length of the CDR3 is 13 residues. Trimming took 5 bases from V and 9 from J, leaving 16 bases between them. Germline CDR1 is SGHTA and CDR2 is FQGNSA. The CDR3 spells CASSKHGRLAQYF. The CDR3 DNA follows: TGTGCCAGCAGCAAACATGGACGGTTGGCCCAGTACTTC.

The chain uses TRBV6-2 or TRBV6-3 and TRBJ2-7; no definite D call. The V gene's germline CDR1 is MNHEY and CDR2 SVGEGT. The CDR3 runs 12 residues. Deletions cut 5 bases from V and 0 bases from J, with 5 bases between. The CDR3 nucleotides read TGTGCCAGCAGTGACCCCTCCTACGAGCAGTACTTC. This gives the protein CASSDPSYEQYF.

This rearrangement joins TRBV12-3 or TRBV12-4 to TRBJ2-7, with D possibly matching TRBD1 (5 bases). V was pared by 0 bases and J by 2 bases, with 11 bases between. This CDR3 contains 15 residues. The CDR3 DNA sequence: TGTGCCAGCAGTTTAGCGCGTGACAGTGCCTACGAGCAGTACTTC. This translates into CASSLARDSAYEQYF.

The chain carries TRBV10-3 and TRBJ2-1; the match to TRBD1 covers 9 bases. Germline trimming cut 3 bases from V and 6 bases from J; bases unmatched to any gene: 9. Germline CDR1 ENHRY, CDR2 SYGVKD. The length of the CDR3 is 16 residues. The DNA for the CDR3 is TGTGCCATCAGTGACTCCGTGGGACAGGGATCCAATGAGCAGTTCTTC. It specifies CAISDSVGQGSNEQFF.

This clonotype occurred many times. The chain couples TRBV6-5 to TRBJ2-1; 8 bases line up with TRBD2. V shed 0 bases, J shed 4 bases, and the junction held 8 bases outside the gene matches. This CDR3 region has 17 residues. Per germline, CDR1 MNHEY and CDR2 SVGAGI. CDR3 bases: TGTGCCAGCAGTTACTCTCGCGGGAGGACCCAATACAATGAGCAGTTCTTC. Protein: CASSYSRGRTQYNEQFF.

In this sample, this clonotype turned up a few times. The chain uses TRBV27 and TRBJ1-4; 7 bases map to TRBD1. Germline V gives CDR1 MNHEY, CDR2 SMNVEV (reference sequence). The CDR3 spans 14 residues. The V segment lost 3 bases and the J segment 4 bases; nucleotides outside the gene matches: 2. Here the CDR3 reads CASSFYRGNEKLFF. As DNA, the CDR3 is TGTGCCAGCAGTTTTTACAGGGGTAATGAAAAACTGTTTTTT.

CDR3 sequence reads: CASSYREGVRSSSYEQYF. The CDR3 nucleotides read TGTGCCAGCAGTTACCGGGAGGGGGTCCGGTCAAGCTCCTACGAGCAGTACTTC. V is TRBV6-5 and J is TRBJ2-7; 8 nucleotides align to TRBD2. Germline loops: CDR1 MNHEY, CDR2 SVGAGI. CDR3 size: 18 residues. The J segment lost 0 bases and the V segment lost 2 bases, leaving 12 bases of the junction unmatched.

This chain links TRBV6-6 with TRBJ2-4; D not certain. The end of the DNA fits TRBJ2-5 better, so the J call may be wrong. Germline V gene data show CDR1 as MNHNY and CDR2 as SVGAGI (reference sequence). This CDR3 contains 14 residues. CDR3 loop: CASSYSNYQETQYF. The CDR3 nucleotides read TGTGCCAGCAGTTACTCGAATTACCAAGAGACCCAGTACTTC.

This clonotype showed up just once. This rearrangement joins TRBV12-3 or TRBV12-4 to TRBJ1-2, with no clear D. CDR3 length: 16 amino acids. V dropped 0 bases and J dropped 2 bases, with 13 bases sitting between them. The CDR3 nucleotides read TGTGCCAGCAGTTTAGCGAGGAGACACGGCAACTATGGCTACACCTTC. Its translation: CASSLARRHGNYGYTF.

The chain joins TRBV10-2 to TRBJ1-1; 7 bases line up with TRBD1. Looked up from germline, CDR1 is WSHSY and CDR2 is SAAADI. J lost 0 bases, V lost 2 bases, and 9 bases had no gene match. The CDR3 sequence is 17 residues long. As DNA, the CDR3 is TGCGCCAGCAGTGAGCCTTTGGGACAGATAATGAACACTGAAGCTTTCTTT. Translating gives CASSEPLGQIMNTEAFF.

The table lists this clonotype with a few counts. This chain connects TRBV28 to TRBJ2-7, with 7 bases matching TRBD2. Trimming cost V 4 bases and J 2 bases; bases outside gene matches: 5. The length of the CDR3 is 14 residues. Germline lookup yields CDR1 MDHEN and CDR2 SYDVKM. In DNA form, the CDR3 reads TGTGCCAGCAGTTGGGACTACCGTGCCTACGAGCAGTACTTC. Its translation: CASSWDYRAYEQYF. The full variable domain, completed using reference TRBV28 and TRBJ2-7, is DVKVTQSSRYLVKRTGEKVFLECVQDMDHENMFWYRQDPGLGLRLIYFSYDVKMKEKGDIPEGYSVSREKKERFSLILESASTNQTSMYLCASSWDYRAYEQYFGPGTRLTVT.

There are a few counts of this clonotype. The rearrangement links TRBV15 to TRBJ2-7, with a weak D call TRBD1 (5 bases). CDR3 length: 18 residues. Trimming pared 0 bases from V and 2 bases from J, leaving 20 bases between. Germline values: CDR1 LNHNV, CDR2 YYDKDF (reference sequence). CDR3 nucleotides: TGTGCCACCAGCAGAGATACCCCTCAGGGTTTAACAACCTACGAGCAGTACTTC. Translation: CATSRDTPQGLTTYEQYF.

The chain combines TRBV20-1 with TRBJ1-4; no clear D. Germline CDR1 reads DFQATT; CDR2 reads SNEGSKA (reference sequence). This CDR3 region has 14 residues. Trimming removed 3 bases at V and 8 bases at J, with 16 bases between. The chain's CDR3 is CSASHREGGEKLFF. As DNA, the CDR3 is TGCAGTGCTAGCCACCGGGAGGGAGGGGAAAAACTGTTTTTT.

V and J are TRBV11-1 and TRBJ2-5; TRBD2 aligns across 9 bases. The CDR3 spans 16 residues. V trimming: 5 bases; J trimming: 0 bases; junction bases outside the gene matches: 7. The germline CDR1 and CDR2 sequences are SGHAT and FQDESV (reference sequence). CDR3 nucleotide sequence: TGTGCCAGCAGCATCCAAGCGGGAGGCAACCAAGAGACCCAGTACTTC. This codes for CASSIQAGGNQETQYF.

This chain uses TRBV29-1 with TRBJ1-1, with a tentative D call TRBD1 (5 bases). The CDR3 is made up of 16 amino acids. V was cut by 7 bases and J by 5 bases, with 26 bases left in between. Germline CDR1 SQVTM, CDR2 ANQGSEA. CDR3: CSAALNPRGRGTEAFF. Here the CDR3 DNA reads TGCAGCGCTGCCTTGAATCCCCGGGGCCGAGGGACTGAAGCTTTCTTT.

As concerns this clonotype: Mismatch with germline at one junction end may stem from a read error. This chain joins TRBV29-1 and TRBJ2-5, with D possibly matching TRBD1 (6 bases). Germline V gives CDR1 SQVTM, CDR2 ANQGSEA. The CDR3 has 13 amino acids. CDR3 bases: TGCAGCGTTGATTTGCAGGGACAAGAGGCCCAGTACTTC. As protein: CSVDLQGQEAQYF.

This clonotype was detected ten times or more. The rearrangement uses TRBV27 and TRBJ2-5; 7 nucleotides match TRBD2. Germline CDR1 MNHEY, CDR2 SMNVEV (reference sequence). The CDR3 sequence is 15 residues long. The V and J ends lost 8 bases and 5 bases, in that order; junction bases with no gene match: 14. The CDR3 DNA follows: TGTGCCAGCGGTATTTCTCGGACTAGTGTGGAGACCCAGTACTTC. Translated: CASGISRTSVETQYF.

This clonotype showed up just a few times. A much larger clonotype is one base distant, so this may be a read error. This chain joins TRBV5-6 and TRBJ2-1, with D possibly being TRBD1 or TRBD2 (5 bases each). Germline V gene data show CDR1 as SGHDT and CDR2 as YYEEEE. Between the trimmed V and J ends, which lost 4 bases and 5 bases, there was a span of 16 bases. The CDR3 extends over 15 amino acids. Here the CDR3 reads CASSPGRAGNNEQFF. The CDR3 DNA is TGTGCCAGCAGCCCGGGACGAGCCGGGAACAATGAGCAGTTCTTC. The full variable domain, rest sourced from reference TRBV5-6 and TRBJ2-1, is DAGVTQSPTHLIKTRGQQVTLRCSPKSGHDTVSWYQQALGQGPQFIFQYYEEEERQRGNFPDRFSGHQFPNYSSELNVNALLLGDSALYLCASSPGRAGNNEQFFGPGTRLTVL.

This rearrangement joins TRBV28 to TRBJ2-7, with D perhaps matching TRBD2 (5 bases). This CDR3 contains 14 residues. The V and J ends lost 8 bases and 6 bases respectively, with 20 bases between them. The germline V gene encodes CDR1 MDHEN and CDR2 SYDVKM. The CDR3 spells CASRTGIKTFEQYF. CDR3 DNA: TGTGCCAGCCGAACCGGGATTAAAACTTTCGAGCAGTACTTC.